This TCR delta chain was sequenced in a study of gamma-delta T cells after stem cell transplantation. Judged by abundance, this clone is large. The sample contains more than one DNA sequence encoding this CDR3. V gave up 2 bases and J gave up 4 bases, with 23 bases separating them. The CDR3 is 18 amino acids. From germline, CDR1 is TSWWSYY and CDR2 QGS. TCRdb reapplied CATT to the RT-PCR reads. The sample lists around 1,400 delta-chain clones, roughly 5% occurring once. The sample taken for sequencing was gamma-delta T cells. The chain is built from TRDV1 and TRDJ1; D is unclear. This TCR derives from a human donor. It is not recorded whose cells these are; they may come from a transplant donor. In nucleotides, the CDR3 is TGTGCTCTTGGGGAAATCAGGACCGGAGGCCCCGGTTTCGATAAACTCATCTTT. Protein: CALGEIRTGGPGFDKLIF.